Listed here are 3 T cell receptor beta chains from one sample, sequenced in a study of control samples from healthy donors and cancer patients. Sequencing was performed with immunoSEQ multiplex PCR; in TCRdb, only in-frame clones are kept and a portion is missing. The sample lists 100,000 to 150,000 clones, 85% to 95% occurring once. The sequencing sample was made of blood. The origin of the receptors is a man aged 18 to 29 in good health.

The chain employs TRBV29-1 and TRBJ2-5; D remains unclear. The CDR3 consists of 11 residues. CDR1 and CDR2 from the germline V gene are SQVTM and ANQGSEA. Written as DNA, the CDR3 is TGCGTAGCAGGCAGAGAGGAGACCCAGTACTTC. As protein: CVAGREETQYF.

This chain uses TRBV19 with TRBJ1-1, with D unclear. V lost 6 bases and J 10 bases, leaving 12 bases between the germline ends. The CDR3 spans 11 residues. Per germline, CDR1 LNHDA and CDR2 SQIVND (reference sequence). The CDR3 region has the DNA TGTGCCAGTAGGGACCCTACGAGAGCTTTCTTT. Its translation: CASRDPTRAFF.

CDR3 residues: CASSLAGMTSTDTQYF. CDR3 nucleotides: TGCGCCAGCAGCTTAGCGGGGATGACTAGCACAGATACGCAGTATTTT. The chain carries TRBV5-1 and TRBJ2-3, with TRBD2 identical over 7 bases. This CDR3 is 16 amino acids long. Germline CDR1 is SGHRS and CDR2 is YFSETQ. J gave up 0 bases and V 2 bases, and 6 bases lay outside the gene matches.